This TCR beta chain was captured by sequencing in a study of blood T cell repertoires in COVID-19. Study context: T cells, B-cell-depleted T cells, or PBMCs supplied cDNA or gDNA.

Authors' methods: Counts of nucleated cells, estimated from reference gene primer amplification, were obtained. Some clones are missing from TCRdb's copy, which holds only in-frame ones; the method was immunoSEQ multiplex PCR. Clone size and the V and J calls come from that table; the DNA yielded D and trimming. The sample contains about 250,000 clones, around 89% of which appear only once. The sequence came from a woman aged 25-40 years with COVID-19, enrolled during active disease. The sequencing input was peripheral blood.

In DNA form, the CDR3 reads TGCGCCAGCAGCCCTAGAGCGGGAGGGGGAGAGACCCAGTACTTC. It is translated as CASSPRAGGGETQYF. The chain uses TRBV5-1 and TRBJ2-5; 10 bases are shared with TRBD2. CDR1 and CDR2 from the germline V gene are SGHRS and YFSETQ. V dropped 4 bases and J dropped 4; count of bases not matched to a gene: 7. CDR3 length: 15 residues.